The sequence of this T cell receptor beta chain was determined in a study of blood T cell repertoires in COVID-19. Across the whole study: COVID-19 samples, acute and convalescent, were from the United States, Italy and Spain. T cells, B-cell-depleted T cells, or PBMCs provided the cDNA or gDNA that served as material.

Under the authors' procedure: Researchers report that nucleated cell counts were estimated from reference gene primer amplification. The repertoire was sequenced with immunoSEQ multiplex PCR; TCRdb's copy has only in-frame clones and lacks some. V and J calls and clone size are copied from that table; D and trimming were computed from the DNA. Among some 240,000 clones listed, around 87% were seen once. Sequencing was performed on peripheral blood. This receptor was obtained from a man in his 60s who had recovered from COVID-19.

CDR3 nucleotide sequence: TGTGCCAGCAGCGTAGCTACGTTAGGGACAGGGGTTTTTAGTGGGGCCAACGTCCTGACTTTC. Its translation: CASSVATLGTGVFSGANVLTF. The gene calls are TRBV9 and TRBJ2-6; 10 bases are shared with TRBD1. The trim removed 0 bases at V and 3 bases at J, leaving 15 bases unmatched. There are 21 residues in the CDR3. Looked up from germline, CDR1 is SGDLS and CDR2 is YYNGEE.